This T cell receptor (beta chain) originates from a study of control samples from healthy donors and cancer patients. Only in-frame clones appear in the TCRdb table, and some are missing; sequencing was by immunoSEQ multiplex PCR. The sample has around 80,000 clones; about 88% are singletons. This clonotype was obtained from a woman aged 50 to 65 in good health. Input material: blood.

CDR3 sequence reads: CASSPRTDTGELFF. The DNA for the CDR3 is TGTGCCAGCAGCCCTAGGACAGACACCGGGGAGCTGTTTTTT. This chain connects TRBV11-3 to TRBJ2-2, with a tentative D call TRBD1 (6 bases). Germline V gene lookup returns CDR1 SGHNT and CDR2 YENEEA. The V gene lost 5 bases and the J gene lost 3 bases, with 10 bases spanning the gap. This CDR3 is 14 amino acids long.